This TCR beta chain came from a study of blood T cell repertoires in COVID-19. Overall study context: From T cells, B-cell-depleted T cells, or PBMCs came the material, which was cDNA or gDNA.

Only one count was recorded for this clone. The CDR3 length is 14 residues. The V gene's germline CDR1 is SGHRS and CDR2 YFSETQ. Trimming cost V 3 bases and J 1 base, with 10 bases left between them. In the authors' workflow: Amplifying reference gene primers gave estimates of nucleated cell counts. The assay was immunoSEQ multiplex PCR, and TCRdb's table has in-frame clones only and misses some. V, J and clone size were drawn from that table, and D and trimming were deduced from the DNA. The sample lists about 110,000 clones; about 85% were seen once. The specimen was peripheral blood. The clonotype comes from a human donor in a cohort sampled during active COVID-19. The rearrangement uses TRBV5-1 and TRBJ1-1, with a possible D match to TRBD1 (5 bases). CDR3 in DNA: TGCGCCAGCAGCTACTCCGGACAGAACACTGAAGCTTTCTTT. This encodes CASSYSGQNTEAFF.